The 6 T cell receptor beta chains below come from one sample, sequenced in a study of cytomegalovirus exposure and HLA in healthy donors. Here immunoSEQ multiplex PCR was the method, and the copy in TCRdb shows in-frame clones only, minus some. Of under 85,000 clones in the sample, approximately 94% are singletons; the top ten hold 2.5% to 4%. The material sequenced was PBMCs. The receptors stem from a woman aged 18-29 years in good health and CMV-seropositive.

The V gene is TRBV21-1, the J gene TRBJ1-1; TRBD1, the D gene given by the table, was not confirmed from the DNA. TRBV21-1 is a pseudogene. The CDR3 sequence is 13 residues long. The CDR3 loop reads CANRRDRGSEAFF. The CDR3 DNA follows: TGTGCCAACCGCCGGGACAGGGGATCTGAAGCTTTCTTT.

The rearrangement uses TRBV11-3 and TRBJ1-4, with D possibly matching TRBD1 (5 bases). The CDR3 consists of 17 residues. The V end was cut by 0 bases, the J end by 7 bases, with 18 bases between. CDR1 SGHNT and CDR2 YENEEA come from the germline V gene. The chain's CDR3 is CASSLDSRAGGGEKLFF. The DNA of the CDR3 is TGTGCCAGCAGCTTAGATTCACGGGCCGGGGGAGGTGAAAAACTGTTTTTT.

The chain uses TRBV27 and TRBJ1-1, with 8 bases fitting TRBD1. Germline-derived CDR1 and CDR2 are MNHEY and SMNVEV (reference sequence). This CDR3 region has 14 residues. V shed 4 bases and J 3 bases; nucleotides not matched to a gene: 4. The CDR3 DNA reads TGTGCCAGCAGTTGGGCAGGGGGCTACACTGAAGCTTTCTTT. This gives the protein CASSWAGGYTEAFF.

The chain employs TRBV4-3 and TRBJ2-3, with D possibly matching TRBD2 (6 bases). Trimming took off 0 bases at V and 1 base at J, with 11 bases between the two ends. CDR3 size: 16 residues. In germline, CDR1 is LGHNA, CDR2 YSLEER. The CDR3 region has the DNA TGCGCCAGCAGCCAAGAGTGGGGAGGTGGCACAGATACGCAGTATTTT. Translating gives CASSQEWGGGTDTQYF.

The chain combines TRBV4-1 with TRBJ2-3; 7 bases agree with TRBD2. J lost 1 base, V lost 6 bases, and 4 bases had no gene match. This CDR3 is 14 amino acids long. Germline CDR1 reads MGHRA; CDR2 reads YSYEKL. This CDR3 reads CASSAGDRTDTQYF. The CDR3 nucleotides read TGCGCCAGCAGTGCGGGGGACCGCACAGATACGCAGTATTTT.

The chain carries TRBV28 and TRBJ1-5, with D possibly being TRBD1 (6 bases). The V and J ends lost 0 bases and 2 bases respectively, with 11 bases between them. The CDR3 totals 16 residues. The germline gives CDR1 MDHEN, CDR2 SYDVKM. Here the CDR3 DNA reads TGTGCCAGCAGTTTATGGGGCAGGGGCGGCAATCAGCCCCAGCATTTT. Its translation: CASSLWGRGGNQPQHF.